Listed below are T cell receptor beta chains from one sample, sequenced in a study of OX40 agonist ivuxolimab in advanced cancers. Produced via immunoSEQ multiplex PCR; TCRdb's table is partial and in-frame only. This sample carries about 100,000 clones, around 85% of them seen once, and the ten largest clones take over 4.5%. The material sequenced was CD4+ or CD8+ T cells sorted from blood, taken in a trial of the OX40 agonist ivuxolimab. These receptors were obtained from an adult with an advanced solid tumor such as melanoma, head and neck, liver or kidney cancer. CDR3s include the opening cysteine and the closing phenylalanine or tryptophan. The order of the fields is clone size, D gene, CDR3 length, J gene, V gene, CDR3 DNA, CDR3 protein. D genes are given only for firm matches. Clone size is not always given. Where it is, it says once, few, many or a class for expanded clones.

>-|-|13|TRBJ2-1|TRBV7-6
TGTGCCAGCAGCTTAGTAACGGAGGCTGAGCAGTTCTTC
CASSLVTEAEQFF
>few|-|14|TRBJ1-2|TRBV7-2
TGTGCCAGCAGCTTAGCCCGCGACAACTATGGCTACACCTTC
CASSLARDNYGYTF
>once|-|14|TRBJ1-5|TRBV7-9
TGTGCCAGCAGCCACCCAGGTGTCAATCAGCCCCAGCATTTT
CASSHPGVNQPQHF
>-|-|13|TRBJ1-6|TRBV6-5
TGTGCCAGCAGGCCAGTAGGGAATTCACCCCTCCACTTT
CASRPVGNSPLHF
>-|-|13|TRBJ2-3|TRBV15
TGTGCCACCAGCCCGGCTAGCACAGATACGCAGTATTTT
CATSPASTDTQYF
>-|TRBD1|15|TRBJ1-5|TRBV5-1
TGCGCCAGCAGCTTGGGCGGGACAGGGAATCAGCCCCAGCATTTT
CASSLGGTGNQPQHF
>-|-|14|TRBJ2-2|TRBV27
TGTGCCAGCAGTCGGGTTCAGGACACCGGGGAGCTGTTTTTT
CASSRVQDTGELFF
>many|TRBD1|16|TRBJ1-5|TRBV4-2
TGTGCCAGCAGCCAATTAACAGGGGCACGCAATCAGCCCCAGCATTTT
CASSQLTGARNQPQHF
>-|-|14|TRBJ2-3|TRBV2
TGTGCCAGCAGTCAGGGCGGCTACACAGATACGCAGTATTTT
CASSQGGYTDTQYF
>-|-|13|TRBJ2-3|TRBV5-1
TGCGCCAGCAGCGAACCTGGGCCAGATACGCAGTATTTT
CASSEPGPDTQYF
>-|-|13|TRBJ1-1|TRBV19
TGTGCCAGTAGTTGGGAGCCGGACACTGAAGCTTTCTTT
CASSWEPDTEAFF
>-|TRBD1|14|TRBJ1-5|TRBV19
TGTGCCAGTAGTATTGAGACAGGGAATCAGCCCCAGCATTTT
CASSIETGNQPQHF
>-|TRBD2|15|TRBJ2-5|TRBV15
TGTGCCACCAGCACCGGGCGGGGGGGTATAAAGACCCAGTACTTC
CATSTGRGGIKTQYF
>-|-|17|TRBJ1-1|TRBV9
TGTGCCAGCAGCCCTGGGGGAGGCACAGGGTTCTTGGCTGAAGCTTTCTTT
CASSPGGGTGFLAEAFF
>-|-|14|TRBJ1-4|TRBV12-5
TGTGCTAGTGGTCCGGACTGGGCTAATGAAAAACTGTTTTTT
CASGPDWANEKLFF
>once|-|14|TRBJ2-7|TRBV27
TGTGCCAGCAGTTTTGTAGTGGGGGGCTACGAGCAGTACTTC
CASSFVVGGYEQYF
>-|-|13|TRBJ1-4|TRBV6-1
TGTGCCAGCAGGAAGGACTTCGGCGAAAAACTGTTTTTT
CASRKDFGEKLFF
>-|-|14|TRBJ1-1|TRBV11-3
TGTGCCAGCAGCCCGCGGGCCCGGCACACTGAAGCTTTCTTT
CASSPRARHTEAFF
>once|-|12|TRBJ2-2|TRBV7-9
TGTGCCAGCAGCCCGGACAGCGGGGAGCTGTTTTTT
CASSPDSGELFF
>once|-|18|TRBJ1-6|TRBV19
TGTGCCTCTAGCTCGACAGGAGTGGGACTCCCGCCCAATTCACCCCTCCACTTT
CASSSTGVGLPPNSPLHF
>-|-|13|TRBJ2-2|TRBV6-5
TGTGCCAGCAGTACAGCCTATACCGGGGAGCTGTTTTTT
CASSTAYTGELFF
>-|TRBD1|15|TRBJ1-6|TRBV7-3
TGTGCCAGCAGCCGAGACAGGGGAGGAAATTCACCCCTCCACTTT
CASSRDRGGNSPLHF
>-|-|15|TRBJ1-1|TRBV30
TGTGCCTGGAGTGTAGCAGGGGTTTCGAACACTGAAGCTTTCTTT
CAWSVAGVSNTEAFF
>-|TRBD1|17|TRBJ1-1|TRBV19
TGTGCCAGTAGTCGAGGACAGGGAGGGAGGGTCAGCCCTGAAGCTTTCTTT
CASSRGQGGRVSPEAFF
>-|-|17|TRBJ2-7|TRBV18
TGTGCCAGCTCACCACCGGGTTTATCAGGACAGTTCCACGAGCAGTACTTC
CASSPPGLSGQFHEQYF
>-|-|16|TRBJ1-1|TRBV11-2
TGTGCCAGCAGCTTAGGGGGGGGGCAAGTGAACACTGAAGCTTTCTTT
CASSLGGGQVNTEAFF
>-|TRBD2|15|TRBJ2-1|TRBV18
TGTGCCAGCTCACCGGCGGGAGGATTTGGAAATGAGCAGTTCTTC
CASSPAGGFGNEQFF
>once|-|12|TRBJ1-2|TRBV2
TGTGCCAGCCCCGAGGGGGGAGGAGGCTACACCTTC
CASPEGGGGYTF
>once|TRBD1|15|TRBJ2-2|TRBV7-7
TGTGCTAGCAGCCCAGGACAGGGGTATACCGGGGAGCTGTTTTTT
CASSPGQGYTGELFF
>-|-|17|TRBJ2-1|TRBV10-2
TGCGCCAGCTTTCCCCCTGAGACAGGTGGACCCTACAATGAGCAGTTCTTC
CASFPPETGGPYNEQFF
>-|-|15|TRBJ2-3|TRBV7-3
TGTGCCAGCAGCTTAGAACGACAGGTTGCAGATACGCAGTATTTT
CASSLERQVADTQYF
>-|-|16|TRBJ2-6|TRBV7-3
TGTGCCAGCAGCTTAGGCGACAGCTCTGGGGCCAACGTCCTGACTTTC
CASSLGDSSGANVLTF
>-|-|13|TRBJ1-1|TRBV11-1
TGTGCCAGCAGCTTGAGGGGGACCACTGAAGCTTTCTTT
CASSLRGTTEAFF
>-|TRBD1|16|TRBJ1-4|TRBV4-3
TGCGCCAGCAGCCTAGAGGGGGCCACAACTAATGAAAAACTGTTTTTT
CASSLEGATTNEKLFF
>-|-|14|TRBJ1-5|TRBV6-5
TGTGCCAGCAATAAACGGGGCAGCCGTCAGCCCCAGCATTTT
CASNKRGSRQPQHF
>-|-|16|TRBJ1-1|TRBV9
TGTGCCAGCAGCCAAGCCGGGGGACCAGGGACGGCTGAAGCTTTCTTT
CASSQAGGPGTAEAFF
>once|TRBD1|15|TRBJ1-5|TRBV19
TGTGCCAGTAGTTGGGGGACAGGGCGGAGAGAGCCCCAGCATTTT
CASSWGTGRREPQHF
>-|TRBD2|16|TRBJ2-1|TRBV5-8
TGTGCCAGCAGCTTTTTTGGCGGGAGCTCCTACAATGAGCAGTTCTTC
CASSFFGGSSYNEQFF
>-|-|15|TRBJ2-3|TRBV6-5
TGTGCCAGCAGTTACAGGGGAGCGGGCACAGATACGCAGTATTTT
CASSYRGAGTDTQYF
>-|-|14|TRBJ2-6|TRBV30
TGTGCCTGTCCTATGTCCTCTGGGGCCAACGTCCTGACTTTC
CACPMSSGANVLTF
>-|-|14|TRBJ1-2|TRBV4-1
TGCGCCAGCAGCCAAGGTGTGGAAGGCTATGGCTACACCTTC
CASSQGVEGYGYTF
>-|TRBD2|15|TRBJ2-1|TRBV4-3
TGCGCCAGCGCTCGAGGACTAGCAATACCCGATGAGCAGTTCTTC
CASARGLAIPDEQFF
>-|TRBD2|15|TRBJ2-1|TRBV27
TGTGCCAGCAGTTTCCCTAGCGGGGGGGCAAATGAGCAGTTCTTC
CASSFPSGGANEQFF
>-|-|15|TRBJ2-5|TRBV2
TGTGCCAGCAGTAAGGCCGACTCACGAGGGGAGACCCAGTACTTC
CASSKADSRGETQYF
>-|-|12|TRBJ2-3|TRBV4-3
TGCGCCAGCAGCCTTAGCCCAGATACGCAGTATTTT
CASSLSPDTQYF
>-|TRBD2|16|TRBJ2-7|TRBV27
TGTGCCAGCAGTTTATCGGCTAGCGGGAGTCTCCACGAGCAGTACTTC
CASSLSASGSLHEQYF
>-|-|12|TRBJ2-3|TRBV19
TGTGCCAGTGAGGGGCGCACAGATACGCAGTATTTT
CASEGRTDTQYF
>-|-|14|TRBJ2-7|TRBV5-4
TGTGCCAGCAGCTTGGTGGGACCCTCCTACGAGCAGTACTTC
CASSLVGPSYEQYF
>-|-|13|TRBJ2-3|TRBV19
TGTGCCAGTAGTATCCGCAGGTTAGATACGCAGTATTTT
CASSIRRLDTQYF